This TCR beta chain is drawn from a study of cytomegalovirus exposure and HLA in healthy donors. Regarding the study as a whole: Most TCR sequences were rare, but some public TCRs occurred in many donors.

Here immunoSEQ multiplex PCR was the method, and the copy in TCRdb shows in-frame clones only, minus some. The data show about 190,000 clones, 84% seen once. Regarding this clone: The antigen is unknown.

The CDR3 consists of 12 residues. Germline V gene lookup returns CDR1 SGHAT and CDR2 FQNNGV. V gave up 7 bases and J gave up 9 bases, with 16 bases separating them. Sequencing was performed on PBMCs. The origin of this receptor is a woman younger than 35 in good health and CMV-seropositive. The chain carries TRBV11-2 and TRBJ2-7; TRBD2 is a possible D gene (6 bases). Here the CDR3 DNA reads TGTGCCAGCACCCGGCCGGGGGTCCCGCAGTACTTC. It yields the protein CASTRPGVPQYF.